The 3 T cell receptor beta chains reported below all come from one sample, sequenced in a study of blood T cell repertoires in COVID-19 (dated by TCRdb to the early 2020s). Library preparation used the immunoSEQ multiplex PCR assay. TCRdb limited this immuneACCESS table to in-frame rearrangements with V and J called. A share of clones is missing; checked studies link under half to unresolved V genes, and the rest is unexplained. For this sample there are about 310,000 clones; over 85% appear just once. The top ten constitute roughly a tenth of the sample. Input material: PBMCs or T cells enriched from blood (not recorded which). The receptors stem from a woman in her twenties or thirties who had recovered from COVID-19.

This rearrangement joins TRBV2 to TRBJ2-4, with 9 bases matching TRBD2. With V trimmed by 1 base and J by 3 bases, 10 bases remained unmatched. The CDR3 loop spans 18 amino acids. Germline assignment: CDR1 SNHLY and CDR2 FYNNEI. CDR3 amino acids: CASSEEGLAWSIKNIQYF. In nucleotides, the CDR3 is TGTGCCAGCAGTGAAGAGGGACTAGCATGGTCGATCAAAAACATTCAGTACTTC.

The chain has TRBV15 and TRBJ1-5; D remains unclear. Looked up from germline, CDR1 is LNHNV and CDR2 is YYDKDF (reference sequence). This CDR3 comprises 14 residues. Trimming removed 3 bases at V and 11 bases at J, with 17 bases between. The CDR3 coding sequence is TGTGCCACCAGCAGGTCCCGGGATGACGGGGCCCAGCATTTT. It specifies CATSRSRDDGAQHF. Full variable domain (outside the CDR3, taken from reference TRBV15 and TRBJ1-5): DAMVIQNPRYQVTQFGKPVTLSCSQTLNHNVMYWYQQKSSQAPKLLFHYYDKDFNNEADTPDNFQSRRPNTSFCFLDIRSPGLGDTAMYLCATSRSRDDGAQHFGDGTRLSIL.

This clone was seen just once. The chain has TRBV5-6 and TRBJ1-3; D uncertain. The CDR3 covers 15 residues. V lost 0 bases and J lost 1, with 8 bases in between. From germline, CDR1 is SGHDT and CDR2 YYEEEE. CDR3: CASSLEGLSGNTIYF. CDR3 nucleotides: TGTGCCAGCAGCTTGGAAGGACTATCTGGAAACACCATATATTTT. Drawing the rest from reference TRBV5-6 and TRBJ1-3, the complete variable domain is DAGVTQSPTHLIKTRGQQVTLRCSPKSGHDTVSWYQQALGQGPQFIFQYYEEEERQRGNFPDRFSGHQFPNYSSELNVNALLLGDSALYLCASSLEGLSGNTIYFGEGSWLTVV.